The 31 T cell receptor beta chains in this list originate from one sample, sequenced in a study of T cell responses to AZD1222 COVID-19 vaccine. The protocol was immunoSEQ multiplex PCR, while the TCRdb copy is restricted to in-frame clones and leaves out a portion. The top ten clones hold approximately 4.7% of a sample with about 110,000 clones, roughly 90% of them seen once. The sequenced sample was peripheral blood, obtained on day 0 of AZD1222 vaccination. The receptors shown here come from an adult in good health.

This chain uses TRBV4-1 with TRBJ2-7; D might be TRBD1 or TRBD2, each matching 6 bases. The CDR3 extends over 16 amino acids. The germline V gene encodes CDR1 MGHRA and CDR2 YSYEKL. V was cut by 1 base and J by 3 bases, with 16 bases left in between. The CDR3 region has the DNA TGCGCCAGCAGCCAAGCTGGGGGCTCAGCGGGCTACGAGCAGTACTTC. It encodes CASSQAGGSAGYEQYF.

This clone occurred a few times. The chain couples TRBV27 to TRBJ1-4, with a tentative D call TRBD1 (6 bases). Trimming stripped 5 bases from V and 9 bases from J, with 13 bases between. This CDR3 contains 13 residues. Germline V gene data show CDR1 as MNHEY and CDR2 as SMNVEV (reference sequence). CDR3 in DNA: TGTGCCAGCAGTCGACCGGGACACCAAAAACTGTTTTTT. Translating it yields CASSRPGHQKLFF.

The CDR3 sequence: CSVELAGGRHYEQYF. The CDR3 coding sequence is TGCAGCGTTGAACTAGCGGGAGGGCGTCACTACGAGCAGTACTTC. J is TRBJ2-7 and V is TRBV29-1; 12 bases match TRBD2. The CDR3 loop spans 15 amino acids. The germline CDR1 and CDR2 sequences are SQVTM and ANQGSEA. Trimming took 2 bases from V and 3 from J; bases not matched to a gene: 5.

The rearrangement uses TRBV11-2 and TRBJ2-3, with a tentative D call TRBD1 (6 bases). V gave up 6 bases and J gave up 0 bases, with 22 bases separating them. Germline V gene sequence: CDR1 SGHAT, CDR2 FQNNGV. The CDR3 loop spans 18 amino acids. The CDR3 DNA reads as TGTGCCAGCAGGGGCAGGGGAAATGGGGGATTGAGCACAGATACGCAGTATTTT. Its translation is CASRGRGNGGLSTDTQYF.

This chain links TRBV7-2 with TRBJ2-4, with a weak D call TRBD1 (6 bases). Trimming took 5 bases from V and 16 from J, leaving 24 bases between them. Germline CDR1 SGHTA, CDR2 FQGNSA. The CDR3 length is 14 residues. CDR3 in amino acids: CASSPPGQSGSCYF. CDR3 coding DNA: TGTGCCAGCAGCCCTCCGGGACAAAGCGGTTCGTGCTACTTC. The variable domain in full, completed from reference TRBV7-2 and TRBJ2-4, reads GAGVSQSPSNKVTEKGKDVELRCDPISGHTALYWYRQSLGQGLEFLIYFQGNSAPDKSGLPSDRFSAERTGGSVSTLTIQRTQQEDSAVYLCASSPPGQSGSCYFGAGTRLSVL.

The chain couples TRBV7-9 to TRBJ1-1; D remains unclear. The CDR3 spans 15 residues. In germline, CDR1 is SEHNR, CDR2 FQNEAQ (reference sequence). Deletions cut 5 bases from V and 4 bases from J, with 17 bases between. CDR3 DNA: TGTGCCAGCAGCCCGAAAATAAGGGTCGGCACTGAAGCTTTCTTT. It encodes CASSPKIRVGTEAFF.

The chain joins TRBV28 to TRBJ1-2; D not certain. The CDR3 extends over 12 amino acids. The germline CDR1 and CDR2 sequences are MDHEN and SYDVKM. V shed 8 bases and J shed 4 bases, with 11 bases lying between them. The CDR3 DNA follows: TGTGCCAGCTCCCCGCAGATCTATGGCTACACCTTC. It yields the protein CASSPQIYGYTF.

This sequence joins TRBV9 and TRBJ1-2, with 7 bases fitting TRBD1. The CDR3 loop spans 14 amino acids. V was clipped by 3 bases and J by 2 bases; unmatched bases: 4. The germline CDR1 and CDR2 sequences are SGDLS and YYNGEE. CDR3 amino acids: CASSAGDSNYGYTF. The CDR3 nucleotides read TGTGCCAGCAGCGCCGGGGACAGCAACTATGGCTACACCTTC.

The chain links TRBV27 to TRBJ2-7; D gene ambiguous. The length of the CDR3 is 12 residues. Trimming pared 3 bases from V and 0 bases from J, leaving 3 bases between. Germline assignment: CDR1 MNHEY and CDR2 SMNVEV (reference sequence). In DNA, the CDR3 is TGTGCCAGCAGTTTGAGCTCCTACGAGCAGTACTTC. Amino acid sequence: CASSLSSYEQYF.

The V call is TRBV4-3, the J call TRBJ2-1; 9 bases align to TRBD2. The CDR3 has 16 amino acids. With V trimmed by 0 bases and J by 7 bases, 7 bases remained unmatched. Germline loops: CDR1 LGHNA, CDR2 YSLEER. CDR3 coding DNA: TGCGCCAGCAGCCAAGATCGGATCGCGGGAGGGAATGAGCAGTTCTTC. It yields the protein CASSQDRIAGGNEQFF.

DNA for the CDR3: TGTGCCAGCAGCCAAGGGACTCTCTCTGGAAACACCATATATTTT. This sequence encodes CASSQGTLSGNTIYF. The V and J genes are TRBV14 and TRBJ1-3; D unclear. The CDR3 sequence is 15 residues long. The germline V and J ends were trimmed by 1 base and 0 bases, with 7 bases remaining between them. Germline V gene sequence: CDR1 SGHDN, CDR2 FVKESK.

The chain recombines TRBV4-1 with TRBJ1-4; D is perhaps TRBD1 (5 bases). V lost 0 bases, J lost 8 bases, and 16 bases lay in between. CDR1 and CDR2 from the germline V gene are MGHRA and YSYEKL. The length of the CDR3 is 16 residues. The CDR3 here is CASSQDRTAKGEKLFF. The CDR3 bases are TGCGCCAGCAGCCAAGATCGCACAGCCAAGGGGGAAAAACTGTTTTTT.

The chain links TRBV12-3 or TRBV12-4 to TRBJ1-4; TRBD1 aligns across 9 bases. CDR3 length equals 13 residues. V gave up 6 bases and J gave up 4 bases; unmatched junction bases: 0. The DNA of the CDR3 is TGTGCCAGCAGGGGACAGGGTAATGAAAAACTGTTTTTT. Its protein product is CASRGQGNEKLFF.

The rearrangement links TRBV7-8 to TRBJ2-1; D gene ambiguous. Trimming took 1 base from V and 0 from J, leaving 7 bases between them. The germline V gene has CDR1 SGHVS and CDR2 FQNEAQ. There are 15 residues in the CDR3. The CDR3 DNA reads as TGTGCCAGCAGCTTAGACTTTACCTCCTACAATGAGCAGTTCTTC. Its protein product is CASSLDFTSYNEQFF.

The V call is TRBV15, the J call TRBJ1-1, with D unclear. Between the trimmed V and J ends, which lost 0 bases and 5 bases, there was a span of 7 bases. The CDR3 contains 13 residues. CDR1 and CDR2 (germline): LNHNV, YYDKDF (reference sequence). The CDR3 DNA sequence: TGTGCCACCAGCAGAGATTTCGCGACTGAAGCTTTCTTT. This encodes CATSRDFATEAFF. Complete variable domain (other parts from reference TRBV15 and TRBJ1-1): DAMVIQNPRYQVTQFGKPVTLSCSQTLNHNVMYWYQQKSSQAPKLLFHYYDKDFNNEADTPDNFQSRRPNTSFCFLDIRSPGLGDTAMYLCATSRDFATEAFFGQGTRLTVV.

The genes are TRBV4-2 and TRBJ2-1; no definite D call. Trimming cost V 0 bases and J 0 bases, with 6 bases left between them. Germline lookup yields CDR1 LGHNA and CDR2 YNFKEQ. CDR3 length equals 15 residues. The CDR3 sequence: CASSQDPYSYNEQFF. The CDR3 bases are TGTGCCAGCAGCCAAGACCCGTACTCCTACAATGAGCAGTTCTTC.

The CDR3, as DNA: TGTGCCAGCAGTCGCCTGGGAGAGACCCAGTACTTC. Translation: CASSRLGETQYF. The V call is TRBV27, the J call TRBJ2-5; no clear D gene. CDR1 is MNHEY and CDR2 is SMNVEV in the germline V gene (reference sequence). V shed 5 bases and J shed 4 bases, with 8 bases lying between them. This CDR3 region has 12 residues.

This sequence joins TRBV6-5 and TRBJ1-2; maybe TRBD1 (5 bases). The germline V gene encodes CDR1 MNHEY and CDR2 SVGAGI. V lost 7 bases, J lost 2 bases, and 14 bases lay in between. The CDR3 totals 14 residues. This CDR3 reads CASTRDVRNYGYTF. In nucleotides, the CDR3 is TGTGCCAGCACCCGGGACGTTAGGAACTATGGCTACACCTTC.

This rearrangement joins TRBV3-1 (or the pseudogene TRBV3-2) to TRBJ1-1; D is perhaps TRBD1 (6 bases). CDR1 is LGHDT and CDR2 is YNNKEL in the germline V gene (reference sequence). V dropped 0 bases and J dropped 5 bases, with 16 bases sitting between them. This CDR3 region has 16 residues. CDR3 bases: TGTGCCAGCAGCCAAGATATAAGCGTCAGGGGAACTGAAGCTTTCTTT. It translates to CASSQDISVRGTEAFF.

This clone was observed a single time. The chain uses TRBV5-4 and TRBJ2-5, with 8 bases that match TRBD1. With V trimmed by 4 bases and J by 5 bases, 7 bases remained unmatched. The CDR3 length is 14 residues. Germline loops: CDR1 SGHNT, CDR2 YYREEE (reference sequence). Written as DNA, the CDR3 is TGTGCCAGCAGCATCCGGACAGGGTCGGAGACCCAGTACTTC. Protein: CASSIRTGSETQYF.

This chain links TRBV24-1 with TRBJ2-3; 10 bases map to TRBD1. The junction had 4 bases not matched to a gene; V was cut back by 4 bases and J by 4 bases. CDR1 is KGHDR and CDR2 is SFDVKD in the germline V gene. This CDR3 comprises 15 residues. In DNA form, the CDR3 reads TGTGCCACCAGTGACGAGACAGGGGGCGCAGATACGCAGTATTTT. It yields the protein CATSDETGGADTQYF.

This chain links TRBV4-2 with TRBJ2-7; D is unclear. The CDR3 length is 14 residues. Per germline, CDR1 LGHNA and CDR2 YNFKEQ. The V and J ends lost 3 bases and 1 base respectively, with 10 bases between them. DNA of the CDR3: TGTGCCAGCAGCCAGGGGAAAGGATCCTACGAGCAGTACTTC. It yields the protein CASSQGKGSYEQYF.

V is TRBV19 and J is TRBJ2-1, with 7 nucleotides matching TRBD1. V trimming: 3 bases; J trimming: 9 bases; junction bases outside the gene matches: 11. Per germline, CDR1 LNHDA and CDR2 SQIVND (reference sequence). The CDR3 totals 15 residues. In DNA, the CDR3 is TGTGCCAGTAGTATGGTAGGGGGCTTAGTAGGTGAGCAGTTCTTC. Protein: CASSMVGGLVGEQFF. The full variable domain, completed using reference TRBV19 and TRBJ2-1, is DGGITQSPKYLFRKEGQNVTLSCEQNLNHDAMYWYRQDPGQGLRLIYYSQIVNDFQKGDIAEGYSVSREKKESFPLTVTSAQKNPTAFYLCASSMVGGLVGEQFFGPGTRLTVL.

The chain uses TRBV19 and TRBJ1-1; D gene uncertain. Germline loops: CDR1 LNHDA, CDR2 SQIVND (reference sequence). This CDR3 has 14 amino acids. Trimming took 6 bases from V and 0 from J, leaving 11 bases between them. The CDR3 sequence: CASREPSLNTEAFF. The CDR3 bases are TGTGCCAGTAGGGAACCTTCATTGAACACTGAAGCTTTCTTT.

The chain employs TRBV5-4 and TRBJ2-5; TRBD1 matches at 8 bases. V shed 4 bases, J shed 4 bases, and the junction held 6 bases outside the gene matches. CDR3 length equals 14 residues. The germline gives CDR1 SGHNT, CDR2 YYREEE (reference sequence). CDR3 amino acids: CASSPGQVIETQYF. The CDR3, as DNA: TGTGCCAGCAGCCCGGGACAGGTCATAGAGACCCAGTACTTC.

This CDR3 reads CASTHTGGGTYGYTF. As DNA, the CDR3 is TGTGCCAGCACTCATACCGGGGGGGGGACCTATGGCTACACCTTC. The genes are TRBV6-5 and TRBJ1-2, with D possibly TRBD1 on 5 matching bases. V lost 7 bases and J lost 4, with 19 bases in between. CDR3 length: 15 amino acids. CDR1 and CDR2 (germline): MNHEY, SVGAGI.

This rearrangement joins TRBV2 to TRBJ2-5; 11 nucleotides line up with TRBD1. The J segment lost 5 bases and the V segment lost 6 bases, leaving 5 bases of the junction unmatched. In germline, CDR1 is SNHLY, CDR2 FYNNEI. The CDR3 contains 14 residues. In nucleotides, the CDR3 is TGTGCCAGCAGCTGGACAGGGGGCGACGAGACCCAGTACTTC. Translated, it gives CASSWTGGDETQYF.

This chain joins TRBV6-4 and TRBJ2-1; TRBD1 agrees at 8 bases. With V trimmed by 4 bases and J by 4 bases, 6 bases remained unmatched. Per germline, CDR1 MRHNA and CDR2 SNTAGT. The CDR3 covers 15 residues. CDR3 in amino acids: CASSVSRDRYNEQFF. DNA for the CDR3: TGTGCCAGCAGTGTGAGCCGGGACAGGTACAATGAGCAGTTCTTC.

This chain links TRBV5-1 with TRBJ2-2, with D possibly TRBD1 on 6 matching bases. Germline-derived CDR1 and CDR2 are SGHRS and YFSETQ. The CDR3 totals 16 residues. V shed 1 base and J shed 0 bases, with 10 bases lying between them. DNA for the CDR3: TGCGCCAGCAGCTTGAACAGGGTTTCGAACACCGGGGAGCTGTTTTTT. Its protein is CASSLNRVSNTGELFF.

V and J are TRBV10-3 and TRBJ2-1; 9 bases align to TRBD1. Trimming took 4 bases from V and 5 from J; bases not matched to a gene: 12. This CDR3 comprises 17 residues. In germline, CDR1 is ENHRY, CDR2 SYGVKD. Here the CDR3 reads CAISGVRRDRVHNEQFF. For the CDR3, the DNA is TGTGCCATCAGTGGGGTGCGGCGGGACAGGGTCCACAATGAGCAGTTCTTC.

The chain recombines TRBV18 with TRBJ1-6; 7 positions agree with TRBD1. Looked up from germline, CDR1 is KGHSH and CDR2 is LQKENI. This CDR3 is built from 15 residues. Trimming took 5 bases from V and 4 from J; bases not matched to a gene: 5. Written as DNA, the CDR3 is TGTGCCAGCTCAAGGGACAGTCCTTATAATTCACCCCTCCACTTT. This sequence encodes CASSRDSPYNSPLHF. Together with reference TRBV18 and TRBJ1-6, the CDR3 gives the full variable domain: NAGVMQNPRHLVRRRGQEARLRCSPMKGHSHVYWYRQLPEEGLKFMVYLQKENIIDESGMPKERFSAEFPKEGPSILRIQQVVRGDSAAYFCASSRDSPYNSPLHFGNGTRLTVT.